One and the same sample provided the 2 T cell receptor beta chains below, sequenced in a study of cytomegalovirus exposure and HLA in healthy donors. Researchers ran the PCR with 60 Vbeta and 13 Jbeta primers. TCRdb's table, derived via immunoSEQ multiplex PCR, lists solely in-frame clones and lacks some. The sample holds 120,000 or so clones, approximately 80% seen once. The sample was PBMCs. These receptor sequences come from a man aged 25 to 45 in good health and CMV-seropositive.

The chain joins TRBV6-1 to TRBJ2-7; D might be TRBD2 (6 bases). V gave up 7 bases and J gave up 4 bases, with 17 bases separating them. Germline V gene sequence: CDR1 MNHNS, CDR2 SASEGT. The CDR3 runs to 14 residues. The CDR3 loop reads CASMYGGQLYEQYF. In nucleotides, the CDR3 is TGTGCCAGCATGTACGGAGGGCAATTATACGAGCAGTACTTC.

The sample holds one count of this clone. The chain employs TRBV6-1 and TRBJ1-2; 8 nucleotides line up with TRBD1. The junction had 5 bases not matched to a gene; V was cut back by 4 bases and J by 4 bases. The CDR3 covers 14 residues. Germline-derived CDR1 and CDR2 are MNHNS and SASEGT. The CDR3 DNA reads as TGTGCCAGCAGTGGAAGGGACAGGTCCTATGGCTACACCTTC. As protein: CASSGRDRSYGYTF.